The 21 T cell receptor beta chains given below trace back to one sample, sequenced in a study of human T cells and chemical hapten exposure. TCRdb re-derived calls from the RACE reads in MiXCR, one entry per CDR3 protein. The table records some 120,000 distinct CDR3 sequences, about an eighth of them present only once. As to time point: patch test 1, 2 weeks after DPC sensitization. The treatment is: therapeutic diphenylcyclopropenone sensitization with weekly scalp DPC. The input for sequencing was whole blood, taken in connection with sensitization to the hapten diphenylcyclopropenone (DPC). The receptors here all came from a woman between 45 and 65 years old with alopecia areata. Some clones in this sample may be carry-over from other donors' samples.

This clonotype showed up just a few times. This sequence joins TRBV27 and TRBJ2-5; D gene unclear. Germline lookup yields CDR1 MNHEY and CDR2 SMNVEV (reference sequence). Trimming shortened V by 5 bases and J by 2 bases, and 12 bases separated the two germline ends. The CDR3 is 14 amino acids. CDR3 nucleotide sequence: TGTGCCAGCAGTCCCTACAACAAACAAGAGACCCAGTACTTC. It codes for CASSPYNKQETQYF.

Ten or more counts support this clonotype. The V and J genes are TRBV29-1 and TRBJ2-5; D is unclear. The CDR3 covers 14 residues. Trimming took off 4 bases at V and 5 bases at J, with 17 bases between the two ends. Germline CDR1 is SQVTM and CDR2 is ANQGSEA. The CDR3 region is CSVAGPGAAETQYF. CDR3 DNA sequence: TGCAGCGTTGCAGGCCCGGGTGCTGCGGAGACCCAGTACTTC.

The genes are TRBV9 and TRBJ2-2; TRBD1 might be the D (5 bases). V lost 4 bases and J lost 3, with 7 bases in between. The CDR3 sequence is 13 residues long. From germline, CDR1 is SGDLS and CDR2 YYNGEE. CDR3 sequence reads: CASSQGYTGELFF. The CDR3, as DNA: TGTGCCAGCAGCCAGGGTTACACCGGGGAGCTGTTTTTT. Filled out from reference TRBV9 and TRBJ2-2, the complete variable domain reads DSGVTQTPKHLITATGQRVTLRCSPRSGDLSVYWYQQSLDQGLQFLIQYYNGEERAKGNILERFSAQQFPDLHSELNLSSLELGDSALYFCASSQGYTGELFFGEGSRLTVL.

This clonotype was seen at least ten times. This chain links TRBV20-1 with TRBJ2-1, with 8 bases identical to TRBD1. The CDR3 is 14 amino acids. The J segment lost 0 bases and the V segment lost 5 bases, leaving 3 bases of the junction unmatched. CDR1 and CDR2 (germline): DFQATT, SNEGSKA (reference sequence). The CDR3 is CSAGQGRSYNEQFF. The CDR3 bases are TGCAGTGCTGGACAGGGCCGCTCCTACAATGAGCAGTTCTTC.

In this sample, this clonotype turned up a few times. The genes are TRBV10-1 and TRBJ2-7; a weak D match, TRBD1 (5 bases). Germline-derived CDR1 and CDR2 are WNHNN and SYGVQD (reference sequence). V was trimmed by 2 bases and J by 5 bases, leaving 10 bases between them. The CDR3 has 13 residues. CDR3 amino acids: CASSEPDSHEQYF. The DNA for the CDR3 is TGCGCCAGCAGTGAGCCAGACAGCCACGAGCAGTACTTC.

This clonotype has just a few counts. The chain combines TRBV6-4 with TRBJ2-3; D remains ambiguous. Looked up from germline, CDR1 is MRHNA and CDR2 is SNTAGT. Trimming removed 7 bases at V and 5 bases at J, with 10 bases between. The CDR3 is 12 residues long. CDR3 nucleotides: TGTGCCAGCAAGAAGGATGGAGATACGCAGTATTTT. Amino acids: CASKKDGDTQYF.

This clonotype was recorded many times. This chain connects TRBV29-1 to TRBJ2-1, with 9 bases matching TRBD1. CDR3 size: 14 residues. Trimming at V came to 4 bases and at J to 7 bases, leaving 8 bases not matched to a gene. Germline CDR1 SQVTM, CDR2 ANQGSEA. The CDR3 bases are TGCAGCGTTGCAACCGGGACAGGGTTGAATGAGCAGTTCTTC. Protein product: CSVATGTGLNEQFF.

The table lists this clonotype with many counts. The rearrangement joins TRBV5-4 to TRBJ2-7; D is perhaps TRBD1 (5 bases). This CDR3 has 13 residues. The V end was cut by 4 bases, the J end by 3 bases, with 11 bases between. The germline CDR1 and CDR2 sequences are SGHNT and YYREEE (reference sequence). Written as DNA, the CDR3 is TGTGCCAGCAGCCGCGACAGAAACTACGAGCAGTACTTC. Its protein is CASSRDRNYEQYF.

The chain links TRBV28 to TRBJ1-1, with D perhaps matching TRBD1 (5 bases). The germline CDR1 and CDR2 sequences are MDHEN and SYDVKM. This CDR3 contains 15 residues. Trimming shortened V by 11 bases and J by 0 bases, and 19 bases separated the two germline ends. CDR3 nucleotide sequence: TGTGCCGCGTCCGGGACCCCCAAAATGAACACTGAAGCTTTCTTT. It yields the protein CAASGTPKMNTEAFF.

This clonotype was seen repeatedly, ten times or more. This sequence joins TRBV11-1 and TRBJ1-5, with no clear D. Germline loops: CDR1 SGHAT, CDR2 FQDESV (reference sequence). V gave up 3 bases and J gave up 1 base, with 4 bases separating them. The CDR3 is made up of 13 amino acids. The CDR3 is CASSFQSNQPQHF. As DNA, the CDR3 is TGTGCCAGCAGCTTCCAAAGCAATCAGCCCCAGCATTTT.

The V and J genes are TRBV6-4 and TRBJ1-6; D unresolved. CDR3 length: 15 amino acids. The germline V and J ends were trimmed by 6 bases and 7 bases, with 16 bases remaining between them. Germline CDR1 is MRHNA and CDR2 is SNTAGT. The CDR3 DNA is TGTGCCAGCAGCTTGGATACGGCCAAGAATTCACCCCTCCACTTT. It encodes CASSLDTAKNSPLHF.

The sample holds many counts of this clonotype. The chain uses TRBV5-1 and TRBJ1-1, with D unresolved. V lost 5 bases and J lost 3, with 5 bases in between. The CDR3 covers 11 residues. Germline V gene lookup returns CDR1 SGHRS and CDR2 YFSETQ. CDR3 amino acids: CASRFDTEAFF. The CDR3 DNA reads TGCGCCAGCAGGTTCGACACTGAAGCTTTCTTT.

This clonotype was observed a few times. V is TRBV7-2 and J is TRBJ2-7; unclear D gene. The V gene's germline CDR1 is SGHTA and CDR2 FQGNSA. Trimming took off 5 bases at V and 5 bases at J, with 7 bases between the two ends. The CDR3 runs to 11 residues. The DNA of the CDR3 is TGTGCCAGCAGCACCTTCAACGAGCAGTACTTC. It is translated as CASSTFNEQYF.

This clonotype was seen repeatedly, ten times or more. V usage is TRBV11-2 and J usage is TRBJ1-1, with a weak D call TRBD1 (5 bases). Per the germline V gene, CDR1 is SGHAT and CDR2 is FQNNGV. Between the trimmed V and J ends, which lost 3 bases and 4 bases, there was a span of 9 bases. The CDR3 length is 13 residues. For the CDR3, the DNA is TGTGCCAGCAGCTTGCGACAGCCCACTGAAGCTTTCTTT. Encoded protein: CASSLRQPTEAFF. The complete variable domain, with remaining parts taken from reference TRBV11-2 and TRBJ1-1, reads EAGVAQSPRYKIIEKRQSVAFWCNPISGHATLYWYQQILGQGPKLLIQFQNNGVVDDSQLPKDRFSAERLKGVDSTLKIQPAKLEDSAVYLCASSLRQPTEAFFGQGTRLTVV.

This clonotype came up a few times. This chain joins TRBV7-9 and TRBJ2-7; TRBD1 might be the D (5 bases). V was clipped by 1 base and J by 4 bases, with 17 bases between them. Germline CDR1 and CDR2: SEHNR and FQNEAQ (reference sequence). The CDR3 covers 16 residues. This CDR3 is CASSLGGAGGRYEQYF. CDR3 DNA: TGTGCCAGCAGCTTAGGTGGGGCAGGCGGACGGTACGAGCAGTACTTC. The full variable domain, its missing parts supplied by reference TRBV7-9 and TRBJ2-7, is DTGVSQNPRHKITKRGQNVTFRCDPISEHNRLYWYRQTLGQGPEFLTYFQNEAQLEKSRLLSDRFSAERPKGSFSTLEIQRTEQGDSAMYLCASSLGGAGGRYEQYFGPGTRLTVT.

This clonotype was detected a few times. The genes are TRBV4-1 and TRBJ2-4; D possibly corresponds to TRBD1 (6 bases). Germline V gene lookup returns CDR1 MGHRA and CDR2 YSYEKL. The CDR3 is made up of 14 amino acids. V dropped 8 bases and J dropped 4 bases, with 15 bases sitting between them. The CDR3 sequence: CASQEPGQKNIQYF. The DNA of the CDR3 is TGCGCCAGCCAAGAACCTGGACAGAAAAACATTCAGTACTTC.

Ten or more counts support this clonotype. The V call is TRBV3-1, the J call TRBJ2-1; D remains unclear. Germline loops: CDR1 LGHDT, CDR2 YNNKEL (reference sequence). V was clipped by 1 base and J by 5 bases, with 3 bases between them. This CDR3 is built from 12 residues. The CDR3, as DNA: TGTGCCAGCAGCCAAGGCAACAATGAGCAGTTCTTC. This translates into CASSQGNNEQFF.

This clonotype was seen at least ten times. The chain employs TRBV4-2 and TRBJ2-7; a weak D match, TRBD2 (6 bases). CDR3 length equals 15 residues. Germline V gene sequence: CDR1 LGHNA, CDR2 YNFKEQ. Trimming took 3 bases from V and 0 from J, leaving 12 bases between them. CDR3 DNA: TGTGCCAGCAGCCATGGGGGAGCGGGCTCCTACGAGCAGTACTTC. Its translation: CASSHGGAGSYEQYF.

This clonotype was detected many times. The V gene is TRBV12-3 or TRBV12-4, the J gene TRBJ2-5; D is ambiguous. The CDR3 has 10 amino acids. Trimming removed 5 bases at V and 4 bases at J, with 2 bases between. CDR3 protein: CASSIETQYF. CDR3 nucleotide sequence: TGTGCCAGCAGTATAGAGACCCAGTACTTC.

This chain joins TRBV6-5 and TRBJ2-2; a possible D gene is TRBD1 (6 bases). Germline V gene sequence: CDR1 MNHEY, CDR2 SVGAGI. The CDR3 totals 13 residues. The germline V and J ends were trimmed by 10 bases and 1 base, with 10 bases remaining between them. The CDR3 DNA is TGTGCCACCGCACAGGGGAACACCGGGGAGCTGTTTTTT. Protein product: CATAQGNTGELFF.

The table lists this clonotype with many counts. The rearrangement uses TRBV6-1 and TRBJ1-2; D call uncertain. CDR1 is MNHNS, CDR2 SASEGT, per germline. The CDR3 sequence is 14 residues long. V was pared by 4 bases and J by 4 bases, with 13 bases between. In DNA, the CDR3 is TGTGCCAGCAGTGTCCCCCCTCCTTCCTATGGCTACACCTTC. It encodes CASSVPPPSYGYTF.